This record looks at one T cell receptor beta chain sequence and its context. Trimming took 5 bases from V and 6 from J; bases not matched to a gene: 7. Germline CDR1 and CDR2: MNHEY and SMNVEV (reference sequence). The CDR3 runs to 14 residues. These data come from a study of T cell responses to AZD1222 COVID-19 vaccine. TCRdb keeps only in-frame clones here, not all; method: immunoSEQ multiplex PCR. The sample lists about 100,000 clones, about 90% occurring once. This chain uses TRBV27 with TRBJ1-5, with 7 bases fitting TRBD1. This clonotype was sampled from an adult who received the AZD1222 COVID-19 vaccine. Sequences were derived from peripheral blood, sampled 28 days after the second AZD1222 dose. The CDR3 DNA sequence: TGTGCCAGCAGTCGAGACAGGGTAGGTCAGCCCCAGCATTTT. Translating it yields CASSRDRVGQPQHF.